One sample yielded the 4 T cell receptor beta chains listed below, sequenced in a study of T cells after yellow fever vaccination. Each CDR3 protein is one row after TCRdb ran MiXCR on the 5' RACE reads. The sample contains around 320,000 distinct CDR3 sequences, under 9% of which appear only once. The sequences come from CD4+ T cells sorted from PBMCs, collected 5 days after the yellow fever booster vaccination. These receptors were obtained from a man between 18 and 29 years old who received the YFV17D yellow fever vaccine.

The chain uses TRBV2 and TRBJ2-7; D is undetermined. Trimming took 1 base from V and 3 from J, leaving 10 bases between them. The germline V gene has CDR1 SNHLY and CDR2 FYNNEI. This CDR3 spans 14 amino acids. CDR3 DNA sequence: TGTGCCAGCAGTGAAGAGGGCGGAAACTACGAGCAGTACGTC. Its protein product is CASSEEGGNYEQYV.

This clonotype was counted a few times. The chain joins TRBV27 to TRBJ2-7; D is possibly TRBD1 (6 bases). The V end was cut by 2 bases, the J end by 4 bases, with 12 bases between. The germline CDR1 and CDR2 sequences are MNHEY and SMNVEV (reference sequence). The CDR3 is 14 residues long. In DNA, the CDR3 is TGTGCCAGCAGTTTAACCGGGACAAATTACGAGCAGTACGTC. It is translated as CASSLTGTNYEQYV.

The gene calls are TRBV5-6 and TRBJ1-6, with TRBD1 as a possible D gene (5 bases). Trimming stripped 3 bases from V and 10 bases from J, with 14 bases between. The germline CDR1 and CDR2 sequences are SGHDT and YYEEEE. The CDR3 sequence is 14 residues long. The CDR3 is CASSSGHDQSPLHF. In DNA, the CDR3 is TGTGCCAGCAGCTCCGGACATGATCAATCACCCCTCCACTTT.

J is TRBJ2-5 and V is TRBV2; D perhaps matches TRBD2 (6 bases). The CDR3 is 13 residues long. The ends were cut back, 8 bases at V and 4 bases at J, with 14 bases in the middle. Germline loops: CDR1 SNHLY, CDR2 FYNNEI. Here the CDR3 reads CASRVRGGETQYF. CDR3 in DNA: TGTGCCAGCCGGGTGCGGGGCGGAGAGACCCAGTACTTC.